The next 19 T cell receptor beta chains were all read from a single sample in a study of beta chain features in type 1 diabetes. Study results and caveats: Shorter TCRB CDR3s, moderately but significantly so, marked every one of the four CD4+ subsets in Type 1 diabetes patients.

Isolated RNA was reverse transcribed in full, so expressed TCRB transcripts were sequenced. Clones were read by immunoSEQ multiplex PCR, and TCRdb kept only the in-frame ones, dropping some. The sample shows 40,000 to 60,000 clones, about 64% of them seen only once. These TCRs are of unknown antigen specificity. The material sequenced was stem cell memory CD4+ T cells from blood. The receptors were gathered from a woman under 40 with type 1 diabetes.

The J gene is TRBJ1-2, the V gene TRBV5-1; possible D gene TRBD1, 6 bases. Germline CDR1 is SGHRS and CDR2 is YFSETQ. The ends were cut back, 0 bases at V and 2 bases at J, with 11 bases in the middle. This CDR3 has 15 residues. The DNA for the CDR3 is TGCGCCAGCAGCTTGGGTCACAGGGCGAACTATGGCTACACCTTC. It is translated as CASSLGHRANYGYTF.

J is TRBJ2-1 and V is TRBV9; TRBD2 aligns across 8 bases. The CDR3 spans 16 residues. The ends lost 5 bases at V and 1 base at J; junction bases unmatched: 8. CDR1 and CDR2 from the germline V gene are SGDLS and YYNGEE. The CDR3 coding sequence is TGTGCCAGCAGTCTTAAGCGGGAGCAATCCTACAATGAGCAGTTCTTC. Protein sequence: CASSLKREQSYNEQFF.

V usage is TRBV29-1 and J usage is TRBJ2-2; D might be TRBD2 (6 bases). Germline V gives CDR1 SQVTM, CDR2 ANQGSEA. The CDR3 extends over 15 amino acids. With 3 bases removed from V and 2 bases from J, the gap between germline ends came to 13 bases. CDR3: CSVEGGGPNTGELFF. CDR3 nucleotide sequence: TGCAGCGTTGAGGGAGGCGGACCCAACACCGGGGAGCTGTTTTTT.

About this clone itself: This specimen includes other DNA sequences encoding the same CDR3. The gene calls are TRBV5-1 and TRBJ2-7; D may be TRBD2 (6 bases). The CDR3 has 15 residues. Trimming removed 2 bases from V and 3 bases from J, with 15 bases in between. The germline gives CDR1 SGHRS, CDR2 YFSETQ. The CDR3 DNA sequence: TGCGCCAGCAGCTTAGCTCCGGGACTCAACTACGAGCAGTACTTC. Protein sequence: CASSLAPGLNYEQYF.

This clone appeared once. The rearrangement joins TRBV11-2 to TRBJ2-1; 8 nucleotides align to TRBD1. The V gene end was trimmed by 5 bases and the J gene end by 7 bases; junction bases not matched to a gene: 7. Germline V gene lookup returns CDR1 SGHAT and CDR2 FQNNGV. The CDR3 loop spans 14 amino acids. In DNA, the CDR3 is TGTGCCAGCAGCCACCGACAGGGGTGGAATGAGCAGTTCTTC. The encoded protein is CASSHRQGWNEQFF.

The V call is TRBV19, the J call TRBJ2-3; 9 positions agree with TRBD1. Germline CDR1 reads LNHDA; CDR2 reads SQIVND (reference sequence). There are 18 residues in the CDR3. V was clipped by 3 bases and J by 1 base; unmatched bases: 11. The CDR3 is CASSIRTGGFEGTDTQYF. In nucleotides, the CDR3 is TGTGCCAGTAGTATCCGAACAGGGGGCTTTGAAGGCACAGATACGCAGTATTTT.

This chain uses TRBV28 with TRBJ2-7; 9 bases fit TRBD1. After removal of 1 base from V and 0 bases from J, the junction contained 10 bases not matched to a gene. CDR3 size: 18 residues. CDR1 MDHEN and CDR2 SYDVKM come from the germline V gene. This CDR3 reads CASSLYRRRDRVSYEQYF. CDR3 coding DNA: TGTGCCAGCAGTTTATACAGAAGGCGGGACAGGGTCTCCTACGAGCAGTACTTC.

The chain uses TRBV4-2 and TRBJ2-3, with D hard to call. Germline CDR1 reads LGHNA; CDR2 reads YNFKEQ. The germline V and J ends were trimmed by 0 bases and 2 bases, with 9 bases remaining between them. CDR3 length: 15 residues. The chain's CDR3 is CASSQEARSTDTQYF. CDR3 sequence (DNA): TGTGCCAGCAGCCAAGAGGCTCGTTCCACAGATACGCAGTATTTT.

This rearrangement joins TRBV5-6 to TRBJ2-5; possibly TRBD1 for D (5 bases). The CDR3 loop spans 14 amino acids. Germline V gene data show CDR1 as SGHDT and CDR2 as YYEEEE. The V end was cut by 1 base, the J end by 2 bases, with 9 bases between. The CDR3 DNA is TGTGCCAGCAGCTTGCCAGGGCTACAAGAGACCCAGTACTTC. Translation: CASSLPGLQETQYF.

V gene TRBV2 combines with J gene TRBJ2-7, with D possibly matching TRBD2 (6 bases). Germline CDR1 SNHLY, CDR2 FYNNEI. V lost 1 base and J 3 bases, leaving 10 bases between the germline ends. CDR3 size: 14 residues. The CDR3, as DNA: TGTGCCAGCAGTGAAGGTGGGGGGAACTACGAGCAGTACTTC. This sequence encodes CASSEGGGNYEQYF. The entire variable domain, with the rest obtained from reference TRBV2 and TRBJ2-7, is as follows: EPEVTQTPSHQVTQMGQEVILRCVPISNHLYFYWYRQILGQKVEFLVSFYNNEISEKSEIFDDQFSVERPDGSNFTLKIRSTKLEDSAMYFCASSEGGGNYEQYFGPGTRLTVT.

This chain links TRBV5-1 with TRBJ2-3; TRBD2 matches 8 bases. V shed 7 bases, J shed 5 bases, and the junction held 9 bases outside the gene matches. Per germline, CDR1 SGHRS and CDR2 YFSETQ. The CDR3 has 14 amino acids. For the CDR3, the DNA is TGCGCCAGCGGTAGCGGGATCCTCGGAGATACGCAGTATTTT. Amino acid sequence: CASGSGILGDTQYF.

The rearrangement joins TRBV30 to TRBJ2-7; 9 bases agree with TRBD1. Germline-derived CDR1 and CDR2 are GTSNPN and SVGIG (reference sequence). The CDR3 loop spans 12 amino acids. V trimming: 5 bases; J trimming: 3 bases; junction bases outside the gene matches: 2. The CDR3 coding sequence is TGTGCCTGGGGGACAGGGATCTACGAGCAGTACTTC. Translating gives CAWGTGIYEQYF. Complete variable domain (other parts from reference TRBV30 and TRBJ2-7): SQTIHQWPATLVQPVGSPLSLECTVEGTSNPNLYWYRQAAGRGLQLLFYSVGIGQISSEVPQNLSASRPQDRQFILSSKKLLLSDSGFYLCAWGTGIYEQYFGPGTRLTVT.

The CDR3 here is CSVVGTGRTYNEQFF. The CDR3 DNA follows: TGCAGCGTTGTCGGGACAGGGAGAACCTACAATGAGCAGTTCTTC. The V gene is TRBV29-1, the J gene TRBJ2-1, with 9 bases fitting TRBD1. There are 15 residues in the CDR3. Germline lookup yields CDR1 SQVTM and CDR2 ANQGSEA. Losses at the gene ends were 4 bases for V and 2 bases for J; bases not matched to a gene: 6.

This clone has just a few counts. The chain recombines TRBV5-6 with TRBJ1-1, with D uncertain. V shed 5 bases and J shed 3 bases, with 8 bases lying between them. This CDR3 has 12 amino acids. Germline V CDR1 and CDR2: SGHDT, YYEEEE. This CDR3 reads CASSLRDTEAFF. CDR3 DNA sequence: TGTGCCAGCAGTCTCCGGGACACTGAAGCTTTCTTT.

Here the CDR3 DNA reads TGTGCCTGGACTCGGACAGGCAACTATGGCTACACCTTC. This codes for CAWTRTGNYGYTF. The chain has TRBV30 and TRBJ1-2; 7 nucleotides line up with TRBD1. CDR3 size: 13 residues. Trimming took 4 bases from V and 2 from J; bases not matched to a gene: 4. Germline loops: CDR1 GTSNPN, CDR2 SVGIG (reference sequence).

The rearrangement uses TRBV30 and TRBJ2-5, with D perhaps TRBD2 (6 bases). The CDR3 length is 15 residues. V was trimmed by 1 base and J by 0 bases, leaving 12 bases between them. CDR1 and CDR2 (germline): GTSNPN, SVGIG (reference sequence). The CDR3 sequence: CAWSGVAVYQETQYF. Written as DNA, the CDR3 is TGTGCCTGGAGTGGGGTAGCGGTGTACCAAGAGACCCAGTACTTC.

This clone was counted a few times. The genes are TRBV29-1 and TRBJ2-1; TRBD2 agrees at 12 bases. J gave up 7 bases and V 3 bases, and 4 bases lay outside the gene matches. Germline V CDR1 and CDR2: SQVTM, ANQGSEA. CDR3 length: 14 residues. CDR3 amino acids: CSVEILAGGNEQFF. CDR3 bases: TGCAGCGTTGAGATACTAGCGGGAGGTAATGAGCAGTTCTTC.

The sample holds one count of this clone. CDR3 in amino acids: CASSLMSGGDTEAFF. The CDR3 coding sequence is TGTGCCAGCAGCTTAATGTCAGGAGGGGACACTGAAGCTTTCTTT. The genes are TRBV7-9 and TRBJ1-1, with TRBD1 as a possible D gene (5 bases). The V gene's germline CDR1 is SEHNR and CDR2 FQNEAQ (reference sequence). The CDR3 sequence is 15 residues long. The V and J ends lost 2 bases and 3 bases respectively, with 13 bases between them. The whole variable domain, filled in from reference TRBV7-9 and TRBJ1-1, reads DTGVSQNPRHKITKRGQNVTFRCDPISEHNRLYWYRQTLGQGPEFLTYFQNEAQLEKSRLLSDRFSAERPKGSFSTLEIQRTEQGDSAMYLCASSLMSGGDTEAFFGQGTRLTVV.

The V call is TRBV25-1, the J call TRBJ2-1; 8 bases are a match to TRBD2. Germline V CDR1 and CDR2: MGHDK, SYGVNS. This CDR3 has 15 amino acids. V lost 4 bases to trimming and J lost 0 bases; unmatched junction nucleotides: 2. DNA of the CDR3: TGTGCCAGCAGTGCGGGGGGGTTCTCCTACAATGAGCAGTTCTTC. Its protein product is CASSAGGFSYNEQFF.